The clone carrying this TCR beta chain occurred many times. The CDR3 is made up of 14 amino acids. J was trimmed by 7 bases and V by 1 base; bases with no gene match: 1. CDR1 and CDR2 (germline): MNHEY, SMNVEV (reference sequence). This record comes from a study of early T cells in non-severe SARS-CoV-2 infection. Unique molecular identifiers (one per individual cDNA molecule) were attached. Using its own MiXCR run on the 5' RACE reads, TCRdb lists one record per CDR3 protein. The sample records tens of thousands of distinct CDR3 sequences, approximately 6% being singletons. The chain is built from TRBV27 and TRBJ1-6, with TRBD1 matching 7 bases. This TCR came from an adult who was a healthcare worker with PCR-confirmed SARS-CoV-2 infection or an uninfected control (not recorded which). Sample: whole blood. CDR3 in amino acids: CASSLLQGNSPLHF. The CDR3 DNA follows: TGTGCCAGCAGTTTATTACAGGGGAATTCACCCCTCCACTTT.